This T cell receptor (beta chain) was captured in a study of breast tumors, draining lymph nodes, adjacent tissues. Study-wide results and caveats: Tumor TCR diversity was below lymph nodes but above nontumor tissue.

Germline V CDR1 and CDR2: MNHNS, SASEGT. This CDR3 spans 12 amino acids. TCRdb re-derived calls from the multiplex PCR reads in MiXCR, one entry per CDR3 protein. Found here are about 140,000 distinct CDR3 sequences, about 31% of them singletons; the top ten hold roughly 2.3%. Breast cancer patients provided tissue from their axillary draining lymph nodes. In its sample, this clonotype was seen many times. The target antigen is unknown. A junction boundary mismatches the germline segment, possibly from a read error. The clonotype originates from a female donor with breast cancer. Some clones in this sample may be carry-over from other donors' samples. The chain is built from TRBV6-1 and TRBJ1-2; D is unclear. The sequencing input was axillary lymph node tissue. The CDR3 sequence: CASSEGFWLHLF. CDR3 in DNA: TGTGCCAGCAGTGAAGGGTTCTGGCTACACCTTTTC.